This TCR beta chain originates from a study of regulatory T cells in long-lasting Graves disease. Study outcomes and limitations: Segments TRBV28, TRBJ1-2 and TRBJ2-5 showed preferential usage in persistent disease. Thyroid tissue went unexamined; only peripheral blood was analyzed. Authors noted too few samples as a limitation.

Arm-PCR of CDR3 regions and iRepertoire HTBI primers were the basis on which TCR beta libraries were built. One entry per CDR3 protein results from TCRdb running MiXCR on the multiplex PCR reads. The table shows approximately 440,000 distinct CDR3 sequences, with about 25% occurring only once. A word on this clonotype: Its target is not known.

The time point: persistent/refractory GD, antithyroid drugs over 5 years with positive TRAb. With RNA extracted from PBMCs as input, the TCR library was made. One endocrinology department in Xi'an, China, was where patients came from. Per germline, CDR1 SGHRS and CDR2 YFSETQ. The CDR3 covers 14 residues. J lost 4 bases, V lost 5 bases, and 3 bases had no gene match. The TCR was taken from a female donor with Graves disease. The sequencing used peripheral blood mononuclear cells (PBMCs), collected when the disease was refractory, from a patient treated with antithyroid drugs. The V gene is TRBV5-1, the J gene TRBJ2-1; 10 bases line up with TRBD1. CDR3 sequence (DNA): TGCGCCAGCAGGGGGACAGGGGTTTACAATGAGCAGTTCTTC. This encodes CASRGTGVYNEQFF.